These 8 T cell receptor beta chains originate from one sample sequenced in a study of blood T cell repertoires in COVID-19. TCRdb keeps only in-frame clones here, not all; method: immunoSEQ multiplex PCR. The sample lists about 180,000 clones; about 88% were seen once. The material sequenced was peripheral blood. The receptors stem from a woman in her forties or fifties with COVID-19, enrolled during active disease.

V and J are TRBV5-1 and TRBJ2-5, with TRBD2 matching over 9 bases. The V gene end was trimmed by 3 bases and the J gene end by 4 bases; junction bases not matched to a gene: 10. Germline loops: CDR1 SGHRS, CDR2 YFSETQ. This CDR3 contains 16 residues. CDR3 nucleotide sequence: TGCGCCAGCAGCTGGGGCGAGCGGGGGGTTGGAGAGACCCAGTACTTC. This codes for CASSWGERGVGETQYF.

The chain uses TRBV5-1 and TRBJ2-1; D remains unclear. Trimming left V 0 bases short and J 5 bases short, with 12 bases between. The CDR3 spans 15 residues. CDR1 is SGHRS, CDR2 YFSETQ, per germline. CDR3 in amino acids: CASSLGSYLDNEQFF. In nucleotides, the CDR3 is TGCGCCAGCAGCTTGGGCTCCTACCTGGACAATGAGCAGTTCTTC.

The V and J genes are TRBV5-1 and TRBJ1-2; D unresolved. The CDR3 sequence is 12 residues long. Germline CDR1 SGHRS, CDR2 YFSETQ. Trimming removed 4 bases from V and 6 bases from J, with 10 bases in between. The chain's CDR3 is CASSEPGNGYTF. The CDR3 DNA sequence: TGCGCCAGCAGCGAGCCAGGTAATGGCTACACCTTC.

V is TRBV10-3 and J is TRBJ1-4, with D perhaps matching TRBD1 (6 bases). This CDR3 region has 14 residues. V lost 3 bases and J 7 bases, leaving 12 bases between the germline ends. In germline, CDR1 is ENHRY, CDR2 SYGVKD. CDR3 protein: CAISDGGQSEKLFF. DNA for the CDR3: TGTGCCATCAGTGATGGAGGACAGAGTGAAAAACTGTTTTTT.

V usage is TRBV6-4 and J usage is TRBJ1-5, with D possibly being TRBD1 (6 bases). V gave up 1 base and J gave up 1 base, with 23 bases separating them. There are 20 residues in the CDR3. CDR1 and CDR2 from the germline V gene are MRHNA and SNTAGT. In nucleotides, the CDR3 is TGTGCCAGCAGTGACTGGGGGGGCTCGGAGGGAATGCGGAGCAATCAGCCCCAGCATTTT. This gives the protein CASSDWGGSEGMRSNQPQHF.

This clone was seen a handful of times. The chain is built from TRBV12-3 or TRBV12-4 and TRBJ1-1; D remains ambiguous. The CDR3 consists of 11 residues. Trimming left V 3 bases short and J 11 bases short, with 10 bases between. In nucleotides, the CDR3 is TGTGCCAGCAGTTTCCGAGGTACGGCTTTCTTT. Protein sequence: CASSFRGTAFF.

The gene calls are TRBV3-1 (or the pseudogene TRBV3-2) and TRBJ2-1, with D hard to call. CDR3 length: 11 residues. Germline V lookup: CDR1 LGHDT, CDR2 YNNKEL (reference sequence). V lost 5 bases and J 9 bases, leaving 8 bases between the germline ends. DNA of the CDR3: TGTGCCAGCAGCTCGAGGTTTGAGCAGTTCTTC. This translates into CASSSRFEQFF.

This chain joins TRBV6-5 and TRBJ2-7; 8 bases are a match to TRBD2. CDR3 length: 14 residues. Trimming removed 7 bases from V and 5 bases from J; junction bases left unmatched: 10. Germline V gene lookup returns CDR1 MNHEY and CDR2 SVGAGI. As DNA, the CDR3 is TGTGCCAGCACCCCCTCGGGGGGGGGCGACGAGCAGTACTTC. Protein product: CASTPSGGGDEQYF.